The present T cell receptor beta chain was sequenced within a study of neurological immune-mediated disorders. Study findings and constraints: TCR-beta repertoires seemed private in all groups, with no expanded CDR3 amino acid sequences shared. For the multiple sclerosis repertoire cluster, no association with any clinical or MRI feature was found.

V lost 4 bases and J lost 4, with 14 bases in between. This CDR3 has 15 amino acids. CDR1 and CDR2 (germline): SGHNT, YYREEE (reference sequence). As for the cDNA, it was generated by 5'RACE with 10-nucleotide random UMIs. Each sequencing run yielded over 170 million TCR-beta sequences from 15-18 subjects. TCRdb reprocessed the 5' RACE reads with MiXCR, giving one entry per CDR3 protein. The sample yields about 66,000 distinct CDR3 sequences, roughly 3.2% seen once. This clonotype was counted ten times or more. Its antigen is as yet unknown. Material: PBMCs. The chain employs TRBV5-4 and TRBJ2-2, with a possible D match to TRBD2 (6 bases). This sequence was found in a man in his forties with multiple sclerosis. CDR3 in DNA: TGTGCCAGCAGCGTCCCTAGCGACCTCACCGGGGAGCTGTTTTTT. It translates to CASSVPSDLTGELFF. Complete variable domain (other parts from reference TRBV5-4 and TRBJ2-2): ETGVTQSPTHLIKTRGQQVTLRCSSQSGHNTVSWYQQALGQGPQFIFQYYREEENGRGNFPPRFSGLQFPNYSSELNVNALELDDSALYLCASSVPSDLTGELFFGEGSRLTVL.